The 10 T cell receptor beta chains listed next were all sequenced from one sample in a study of cytomegalovirus exposure and HLA in healthy donors. The PCR used 60 Vbeta and 13 Jbeta primers. Produced via immunoSEQ multiplex PCR; TCRdb's table is partial and in-frame only. This table holds some 190,000 clones, 8.5% to 10% found once. Sample: PBMCs. The receptors were gathered from a woman aged 25 to 39 in good health and CMV-seropositive.

This clone occurred a few times. V usage is TRBV27 and J usage is TRBJ2-7; D is possibly TRBD2 (5 bases). CDR1 and CDR2 (germline): MNHEY, SMNVEV (reference sequence). V was shortened by 2 bases and J by 2 bases, with 10 bases between the two germline ends. This CDR3 is built from 14 residues. The CDR3 DNA reads as TGTGCCAGCAGTTTACACGGGATCGCCTACGAGCAGTACTTC. Its protein is CASSLHGIAYEQYF.

This clone was observed a few times. V and J are TRBV7-9 and TRBJ2-5; D not certain. The CDR3 has 13 amino acids. CDR1 is SEHNR and CDR2 is FQNEAQ in the germline V gene (reference sequence). V lost 1 base and J 2 bases, leaving 5 bases between the germline ends. CDR3 in DNA: TGTGCCAGCAGCTTAGTGCGGCAAGAGACCCAGTACTTC. Translation: CASSLVRQETQYF.

CDR3 in amino acids: CARNRGQDSYEQYF. CDR3 DNA: TGTGCCAGAAACCGAGGACAGGATTCCTACGAGCAGTACTTC. The V and J genes are TRBV21-1 and TRBJ2-7; TRBD1 was called by the table and not checked on the DNA. TRBV21-1 counts as a pseudogene. The CDR3 contains 14 residues.

The chain uses TRBV6-6 and TRBJ2-7; D gene uncertain. V lost 6 bases, J lost 2 bases, and 14 bases lay in between. The V gene's germline CDR1 is MNHNY and CDR2 SVGAGI (reference sequence). This CDR3 is built from 14 residues. In nucleotides, the CDR3 is TGTGCCAGCAGCGCCTTGGGCCACACCTACGAGCAGTACTTC. Translating it yields CASSALGHTYEQYF.

V is TRBV27 and J is TRBJ2-7; D is ambiguous. The CDR3 is made up of 13 amino acids. Germline V gene sequence: CDR1 MNHEY, CDR2 SMNVEV (reference sequence). V lost 3 bases, J lost 3 bases, and 9 bases lay in between. The CDR3 spells CASSLKAHYEQYF. The DNA for the CDR3 is TGTGCCAGCAGTTTGAAAGCCCACTACGAGCAGTACTTC.

This clone was detected a few times. V is TRBV19 and J is TRBJ1-1; 9 bases are shared with TRBD1. J gave up 1 base and V 5 bases, and 5 bases lay outside the gene matches. Germline CDR1 and CDR2: LNHDA and SQIVND (reference sequence). The CDR3 is made up of 15 amino acids. In DNA, the CDR3 is TGTGCCAGTAGTTCGCCGGGACAGGGGAACACTGAAGCTTTCTTT. It yields the protein CASSSPGQGNTEAFF.

The J gene is TRBJ2-1, the V gene TRBV6-1, with 8 positions matching TRBD2. Looked up from germline, CDR1 is MNHNS and CDR2 is SASEGT. CDR3 size: 15 residues. V was pared by 6 bases and J by 1 base, with 5 bases of the junction left unmatched. The CDR3 DNA follows: TGTGCCAGCAGCCCCGGACTAGCATCCTACAATGAGCAGTTCTTC. Protein: CASSPGLASYNEQFF.

The rearrangement uses TRBV19 and TRBJ1-2, with 8 bases lining up with TRBD1. Trimming cost V 5 bases and J 4 bases; bases outside gene matches: 9. The CDR3 has 15 amino acids. The germline V gene has CDR1 LNHDA and CDR2 SQIVND (reference sequence). Written as DNA, the CDR3 is TGTGCCAGTAGTGTCCCCCGGACAGGGCTCTATGGCTACACCTTC. Translation gives CASSVPRTGLYGYTF. The complete variable domain, with remaining parts taken from reference TRBV19 and TRBJ1-2, reads DGGITQSPKYLFRKEGQNVTLSCEQNLNHDAMYWYRQDPGQGLRLIYYSQIVNDFQKGDIAEGYSVSREKKESFPLTVTSAQKNPTAFYLCASSVPRTGLYGYTFGSGTRLTVV.

This clone has only a few counts. V gene TRBV19 combines with J gene TRBJ2-2; 7 positions agree with TRBD1. This CDR3 spans 15 amino acids. Germline values: CDR1 LNHDA, CDR2 SQIVND (reference sequence). V shed 3 bases and J 5 bases; nucleotides not matched to a gene: 6. The CDR3: CASSITGVSTGELFF. CDR3 coding DNA: TGTGCCAGTAGTATCACAGGGGTGTCAACCGGGGAGCTGTTTTTT.

The rearrangement links TRBV30 to TRBJ1-6; D gene unclear. Germline V gives CDR1 GTSNPN, CDR2 SVGIG (reference sequence). Deletions cut 0 bases from V and 5 bases from J, with 8 bases between. This CDR3 spans 14 amino acids. The CDR3 loop is CAWSVQHDNSPLHF. DNA for the CDR3: TGTGCCTGGAGTGTCCAACATGATAATTCACCCCTCCACTTT.